The 18 T cell receptor delta chains given below trace back to one sample, sequenced in a study of γδ T cells in repeated Plasmodium falciparum infection (dated by TCRdb to the early 2020s). Vgamma9/Vdelta2+ and Vdelta2-negative gammadelta T cell populations were flow-sorted from peripheral blood mononuclear cells for bulk TCR repertoire analysis. Libraries were made using multiplex PCR. Sequencing was carried out with an Illumina MiSeq. For TCRdb, the public reads were processed anew by CATT, and duplicate DNA sequences were folded into one row. Here the sample has over 90,000 delta-chain clones; roughly 0.98% occur a single time. The ten largest clones represent roughly 9.9% of the sample. Specimen: gamma-delta T cells from blood. These receptors originate from a pool of human donors (malaria-infected and uninfected, not separated).

In its sample, this clone was seen a few times. The protein TCRdb gives is from a much larger clone and does not agree with this DNA's translation at residue 7, likely a read error; the protein shown here comes from the DNA. The chain employs TRDV1 and TRDJ1, with D possibly matching TRDD3 (6 bases). The J gene is not listed in TCRdb, so it was assigned here from a DNA match to germline. The CDR3 contains 20 residues. Trimming cost V 5 bases and J 0 bases, with 28 bases left between them. Germline V CDR1 and CDR2: TSWWSYY, QGS. In DNA form, the CDR3 reads TGTGCTCTTGGGACCATCCTTGCCGGGGGAGGTTACTGGTACACCGATAAACTCATCTTT. This codes for CALGTILAGGGYWYTDKLIF.

This clone was counted many times. This DNA's translation and the protein TCRdb lists, from a much larger clone, do not match at residue 6, likely due to a read error; the protein shown is translated from the DNA. V gene TRDV1 combines with J gene TRDJ1, with 8 nucleotides matching TRDD3. TCRdb is silent on the J gene; assignment here came from matching the DNA to germline. The CDR3 spans 22 residues. CDR1 and CDR2 (germline): TSWWSYY, QGS. Unmatched junction bases numbered 24, after V lost 3 bases and J lost 0 bases. The CDR3 DNA follows: TGTGCTCTTGGGGACACTTTCCCTTCTACCAGTACTGGGGGCCTGTACACCGATAAACTCATCTTT. Protein: CALGDTFPSTSTGGLYTDKLIF.

This clone has a handful of counts. One base separates it from a far larger clone, so it is likely a read error. Other DNA sequences in the sample encode the same CDR3. The chain carries TRDV2 and TRDJ3, with 11 bases lining up with TRDD3. Here the J gene came from matching the DNA to germline, since TCRdb omits it. The CDR3 is made up of 20 amino acids. Trimming cost V 3 bases and J 0 bases; bases outside gene matches: 9. Germline-derived CDR1 and CDR2 are GEAIGNYY and EKD. CDR3 residues: CACDSRLGDTPSWDTRQMFF. The DNA of the CDR3 is TGTGCCTGTGACTCCCGTCTGGGGGATACCCCCTCCTGGGACACCCGACAGATGTTTTTC.

About this clone: This DNA's translation and the protein TCRdb lists, from a much larger clone, do not match at residue 4, likely due to a read error; the protein shown is translated from the DNA. The gene calls are TRDV2 and TRDJ1, with D hard to call. No J segment appears in TCRdb, so it was assigned here by matching the sequence to germline. The germline V and J ends were trimmed by 5 bases and 0 bases, with 18 bases remaining between them. From germline, CDR1 is GEAIGNYY and CDR2 EKD. The CDR3 consists of 16 residues. The CDR3 DNA follows: TGTGCCTGTGTCAAAGGGACCCTGAAGTACACCGATAAACTCATCTTT. Translation gives CACVKGTLKYTDKLIF.

This clone was detected ten times or more. This likely came from a read error, as a far larger clone is one base away. The CDR3 DNA reads TGTGCCTGTGACACCTTGTCACTGGGGGATACGAAGACCGATAAACTCATCTTT. As protein: CACDTLSLGDTKTDKLIF. The chain uses TRDV2 and TRDJ1; TRDD3 matches at 13 bases. With 0 bases clipped from V and 2 bases from J, the junction kept 8 bases outside the gene matches. CDR3 length equals 18 residues. The germline CDR1 and CDR2 sequences are GEAIGNYY and EKD.

This clone showed up just a few times. The likely explanation is a read error, given a far larger clone one base away. The same CDR3 arises from other DNA sequences in this sample as well. The chain's CDR3 is CALGSQSYDRGYVRENTDKLIF. In nucleotides, the CDR3 is TGTGCCCTTGGGTCACAATCCTACGACCGGGGATACGTCCGGGAGAACACCGATAAACTCATCTTT. This chain uses TRDV1 with TRDJ1, with TRDD3 matching 9 bases. TCRdb does not report a J gene; here it was assigned by matching the DNA to germline references. The CDR3 is 22 residues long. From germline, CDR1 is TSWWSYY and CDR2 QGS.

This clone was seen repeatedly, ten times or more. The protein recorded in TCRdb matches a much larger clone and deviates from this DNA's translation at residue 13, suggesting a read error; the protein here is obtained by translating the DNA. Other nucleotide sequences from this sample produce the same CDR3. The chain recombines TRDV1 with TRDJ1; 8 bases are a match to TRDD3. Matching the DNA to germline supplied the J gene, which TCRdb does not give. Germline V gives CDR1 TSWWSYY, CDR2 QGS. The CDR3 is 16 residues long. Trimming at V came to 0 bases and at J to 10 bases, leaving 13 bases not matched to a gene. The CDR3 loop reads CALGELRTWGSTRLIF. The CDR3 DNA sequence: TGTGCTCTTGGGGAACTTCGGACCTGGGGGAGTACAAGACTCATCTTT.

As concerns this clone: The translation of this DNA and the TCRdb protein of a much larger clone differ at residue 16, probably owing to a read error; the protein shown here is translated from the DNA. This rearrangement joins TRDV1 to TRDJ1; unclear D gene. Germline V gives CDR1 TSWWSYY, CDR2 QGS. The CDR3 contains 18 residues. The CDR3 loop reads CALGESRLRLLDTDKRIF. The DNA of the CDR3 is TGTGCTCTTGGGGAATCAAGGCTACGTCTACTCGACACCGATAAACGCATCTTT.

As regards this clone: A single base is all that separates this from a far larger clone, so a read error is likely. Within the sample, other DNA sequences also encode this same CDR3. The chain joins TRDV1 to TRDJ1; D may correspond to TRDD2 or TRDD3 (7 bases each). The J gene is absent in TCRdb and was assigned here via DNA matching to germline. The CDR3 is 24 amino acids. The germline V gene has CDR1 TSWWSYY and CDR2 QGS. The CDR3 protein is CALGDLPPRFLRSGGCRYTDKLIF. In DNA form, the CDR3 reads TGTGCTCTCGGGGACCTACCGCCGAGGTTCCTACGTTCTGGGGGCTGCCGGTACACCGATAAACTCATCTTT.

Remarks on this clone: A read error likely explains this, since a far larger clone differs by one base. The same CDR3 also results from other DNA sequences found in this sample. CDR3 coding DNA: TGTGCTCTTGGGACGGGGTCCTACACTACTGGGGGATATGGGGACCCCGACAAACTCATCTTT. It translates to CALGTGSYTTGGYGDPDKLIF. V is TRDV1 and J is TRDJ1, with TRDD3 matching 11 bases. There are 21 residues in the CDR3. Looked up from germline, CDR1 is TSWWSYY and CDR2 is QGS.

In this sample, this clone turned up a few times. The protein held in TCRdb is that of a much larger clone and does not match this DNA's translation at residue 17, likely because of a read error; the protein shown is translated from the DNA. The gene calls are TRDV1 and TRDJ1, with 11 bases fitting TRDD3. The germline V gene encodes CDR1 TSWWSYY and CDR2 QGS. The CDR3 covers 18 residues. The CDR3 DNA reads as TGTGCTCTTGGGAAACCGTACTGGGGGATAGCGGGCACCGATAAACTCACCTTT. It codes for CALGKPYWGIAGTDKLTF.

This clone was observed a handful of times. The J gene is TRDJ1, the V gene TRDV2, with a weak D call TRDD3 (5 bases). The CDR3 sequence is 18 residues long. CDR1 GEAIGNYY and CDR2 EKD come from the germline V gene. Trimming left V 3 bases short and J 0 bases short, with 22 bases between. The CDR3 DNA follows: TGTGCCTGTGACTGCATTTCCCGGATGGGGTTAGACACCGATAAACTCATCTTT. The encoded protein is CACDCISRMGLDTDKLIF.

In this sample, this clone turned up a few times. TCRdb pairs this DNA with a much larger clone's protein that differs at residue 6, likely a read error; the protein shown was translated from the DNA. The chain joins TRDV1 to TRDJ1; tentative D call: TRDD3 (6 bases). The J gene, not given by TCRdb, was assigned here from a germline match of the nucleotide sequence. Trimming cost V 1 base and J 8 bases, with 29 bases left between them. Germline V gene lookup returns CDR1 TSWWSYY and CDR2 QGS. The CDR3 loop spans 19 amino acids. Here the CDR3 DNA reads TGTGCTCTTGGGGAACGGGGTTTACTTTCGGATACTTCAACTAACAAACTCATCTTT. It encodes CALGERGLLSDTSTNKLIF.

This clone was counted many times. The translation of this DNA and the TCRdb protein of a much larger clone differ at residue 6, probably owing to a read error; the protein shown here is translated from the DNA. The rearrangement links TRDV1 to TRDJ4, with 13 bases that match TRDD3. The CDR3 has 23 residues. Germline V gene lookup returns CDR1 TSWWSYY and CDR2 QGS. Germline trimming cut 1 base from V and 0 bases from J; bases unmatched to any gene: 23. CDR3 sequence: CALGEPPTRSILGDTLTPRPLIF. CDR3 sequence (DNA): TGTGCTCTTGGGGAACCTCCAACCCGATCCATACTGGGGGATACGCTAACTCCCAGACCCCTGATCTTT.

Comments on this clone: The protein recorded in TCRdb matches a much larger clone and deviates from this DNA's translation at residue 11, suggesting a read error; the protein here is obtained by translating the DNA. CDR3: CALGIHDHGGNTNDKLIF. The CDR3, as DNA: TGTGCTCTTGGTATTCACGACCATGGGGGGAATACGAACGATAAACTCATCTTT. The chain carries TRDV1 and TRDJ1; the D gene is possibly TRDD3 (6 bases). As TCRdb names no J gene, one was assigned here on the basis of a DNA match to germline. This CDR3 has 18 residues. V was clipped by 6 bases and J by 4 bases, with 27 bases between them. Per the germline V gene, CDR1 is TSWWSYY and CDR2 is QGS.

About this clone itself: The TCRdb protein comes from a much larger clone and disagrees with this DNA's translation at residue 3, likely due to a read error; the protein given here is derived from the DNA. J is TRDJ1 and V is TRDV1, with TRDD2 matching over 9 bases. CDR3 length equals 20 residues. Germline V gives CDR1 TSWWSYY, CDR2 QGS. The CDR3 DNA is TGTGCTCCTGGGGAGTCAACCCTTCCTACTGGGTACGGGATCACCGATAAACTCATCTTT. It yields the protein CAPGESTLPTGYGITDKLIF.

The table lists this clone with many counts. The TCRdb record carries a much larger clone's protein, which differs from this DNA's translation at residue 3; a read error is the likely cause, and the protein listed here is the DNA translation. This rearrangement joins TRDV2 to TRDJ1, with TRDD3 identical over 8 bases. The CDR3 loop spans 15 amino acids. Germline-derived CDR1 and CDR2 are GEAIGNYY and EKD. The CDR3: CARDPGDSNADKLIF. The CDR3 nucleotides read TGTGCCCGTGACCCGGGGGATAGTAACGCCGATAAACTCATCTTT.

This clone was observed a few times. The protein TCRdb gives is from a much larger clone and does not agree with this DNA's translation at residue 3, likely a read error; the protein shown here comes from the DNA. CDR3 amino acids: CAYEQILGAYWGRGAYTDKLIF. Here the CDR3 DNA reads TGTGCCTATGAACAGATACTGGGAGCATATTGGGGCAGAGGGGCTTACACCGATAAACTCATCTTT. The chain recombines TRDV2 with TRDJ1; perhaps TRDD3 as D (6 bases). TCRdb supplies no J gene; here it was assigned by aligning the nucleotide sequence to germline. The CDR3 contains 22 residues. V shed 8 bases and J shed 0 bases, with 39 bases lying between them. Germline CDR1 GEAIGNYY, CDR2 EKD.